This T cell receptor beta chain was identified in a study of CD8 T cells in ankylosing spondylitis. Findings of the study overall: Disease-linked clones had a CD8+ phenotype and relatively low frequency in peripheral blood. Within ankylosing spondylitis blood, a TCR beta motif made up of roughly eight highly homologous variants appeared to be characteristic.

The authors made TCR beta libraries by quantitative 5'-RACE with molecular barcodes. TCRdb reprocessed the 5' RACE reads with MiXCR, giving one entry per CDR3 protein. This sample has approximately 200,000 distinct CDR3 sequences, with 10% to 15% found just once. This clonotype has a handful of counts. Its specificity is unknown. The TCR sequence derives from a male donor with ankylosing spondylitis or in good health (not recorded which). Sequencing used blood, either unsorted or a sorted T cell fraction (not recorded which).

This CDR3 is CASSLSPLSPDTQYF. Written as DNA, the CDR3 is TGTGCCAGCAGCTTATCCCCTCTAAGCCCGGATACGCAGTATTTT. The chain has TRBV7-2 and TRBJ2-3, with D uncertain. The CDR3 is 15 amino acids. Germline CDR1 reads SGHTA; CDR2 reads FQGNSA. V lost 2 bases, J lost 6 bases, and 15 bases lay in between.